This T cell receptor (beta chain) was recovered during a study of lymphopenia after photon versus proton radiotherapy. Germline CDR1 and CDR2: SGHRS and YFSETQ. This CDR3 has 15 amino acids. V shed 5 bases and J 0 bases; nucleotides not matched to a gene: 6. Remarks on this clone: Its antigen is undetermined.

Sequenced by immunoSEQ multiplex PCR; TCRdb stores in-frame clones only, minus some. The sample shows 40,000 to 55,000 clones, 92% of them seen only once. Study-wide results and caveats: After lymphocyte nadir, photon-treated repertoires showed oligoclonal expansion, especially CD8+ Temra. Photon-treated patients lost naive T cells and TCR diversity; proton-treated stayed stable. Authors raise, but do not show, better survival with proton therapy.

The chain uses TRBV5-1 and TRBJ2-3, with 7 bases matching TRBD2. The sequencing here drew on peripheral blood, taken from a patient treated with photon-based radiotherapy. The receptor was derived from a woman aged 40 to 50 with cholangiocarcinoma. CDR3 sequence reads: CASRVGGSSTDTQYF. CDR3 coding DNA: TGCGCCAGCAGAGTCGGGGGGTCCAGCACAGATACGCAGTATTTT.